Shown below are 19 T cell receptor beta chains from a single sample sequenced in a study of Ad26.COV2.S vaccination and SARS-CoV-2 variants. Treatment in this sample: about 20 received Ad26.COV2.S at low or high dose, single or two shots; about 5 received placebo; per-sample allocation not given. It was on day 63 after the first vaccine or placebo injection that samples were taken. Only in-frame clones appear in the TCRdb table, and some are missing; sequencing was by immunoSEQ multiplex PCR. The table lists some 480,000 clones, approximately 88% of them singletons. Sequences were derived from peripheral blood, sampled in a trial of Ad26.COV2.S vaccine versus placebo. The source of these receptors is a person aged 18-65 years who received the Ad26.COV2.S COVID-19 vaccine or a placebo.

The CDR3 coding sequence is TGTGCCTGGAGTCCTACAGGGGTATACGAGCAGTACTTC. Translation: CAWSPTGVYEQYF. The chain links TRBV30 to TRBJ2-7; 7 nucleotides line up with TRBD1. Trimming took 2 bases from V and 4 from J; bases not matched to a gene: 5. The germline gives CDR1 GTSNPN, CDR2 SVGIG (reference sequence). This CDR3 region has 13 residues.

This chain uses TRBV15 with TRBJ2-3, with 7 bases fitting TRBD1. After removal of 3 bases from V and 0 bases from J, the junction contained 3 bases not matched to a gene. The germline CDR1 and CDR2 sequences are LNHNV and YYDKDF (reference sequence). This CDR3 spans 15 amino acids. Here the CDR3 DNA reads TGTGCCACCAGCAGGGGACAGAGTAGCACAGATACGCAGTATTTT. Amino acid sequence: CATSRGQSSTDTQYF. The entire variable domain, with the rest obtained from reference TRBV15 and TRBJ2-3, is as follows: DAMVIQNPRYQVTQFGKPVTLSCSQTLNHNVMYWYQQKSSQAPKLLFHYYDKDFNNEADTPDNFQSRRPNTSFCFLDIRSPGLGDTAMYLCATSRGQSSTDTQYFGPGTRLTVL.

This rearrangement joins TRBV4-3 to TRBJ2-7, with 9 bases lining up with TRBD2. The CDR3 loop spans 14 amino acids. CDR1 LGHNA and CDR2 YSLEER come from the germline V gene. After removal of 1 base from V and 7 bases from J, the junction contained 5 bases not matched to a gene. The CDR3 is CASSQVAGVGEQYF. The CDR3 DNA sequence: TGCGCCAGCAGCCAAGTAGCGGGAGTGGGGGAGCAGTACTTC.

This sequence joins TRBV6-6 and TRBJ2-3, with D unresolved. The CDR3 is 13 amino acids. V lost 2 bases, J lost 2 bases, and 5 bases lay in between. Looked up from germline, CDR1 is MNHNY and CDR2 is SVGAGI (reference sequence). CDR3 in DNA: TGTGCCAGCAGTTACCCAAACACAGATACGCAGTATTTT. It is translated as CASSYPNTDTQYF.

This rearrangement joins TRBV19 to TRBJ2-7; 8 bases map to TRBD1. CDR3 length: 16 amino acids. The germline V gene has CDR1 LNHDA and CDR2 SQIVND (reference sequence). After removal of 5 bases from V and 2 bases from J, the junction contained 11 bases not matched to a gene. The CDR3, as DNA: TGTGCCAGTAGTTCCCTCCTAGGGACAGGCCCCTACGAGCAGTACTTC. Translation gives CASSSLLGTGPYEQYF.

The V and J genes are TRBV6-5 and TRBJ2-1; a possible D gene is TRBD2 (6 bases). The germline V and J ends were trimmed by 5 bases and 8 bases, with 13 bases remaining between them. In germline, CDR1 is MNHEY, CDR2 SVGAGI. The CDR3 length is 13 residues. CDR3 sequence: CASSTTSYHEQFF. For the CDR3, the DNA is TGTGCCAGCAGTACGACTAGTTACCATGAGCAGTTCTTC.

The J gene is TRBJ1-1, the V gene TRBV28; D is possibly TRBD1 (6 bases). The germline V and J ends were trimmed by 3 bases and 10 bases, with 12 bases remaining between them. Germline lookup yields CDR1 MDHEN and CDR2 SYDVKM. The CDR3 covers 12 residues. The DNA for the CDR3 is TGTGCCAGCAGTTTTCGGGGGGCCGGAGCTTTCTTT. It translates to CASSFRGAGAFF.

In DNA, the CDR3 is TGTGCCAGCAGTGAGCGGGGGGCGAACACTGAAGCTTTCTTT. This sequence encodes CASSERGANTEAFF. The J gene is TRBJ1-1, the V gene TRBV6-1, with a weak D call TRBD1 (6 bases). V lost 3 bases, J lost 1 base, and 9 bases lay in between. The CDR3 totals 14 residues. CDR1 MNHNS and CDR2 SASEGT come from the germline V gene.

The chain uses TRBV10-3 and TRBJ2-1; no clear D gene. The V and J ends lost 6 bases and 5 bases respectively, with 14 bases between them. Per germline, CDR1 ENHRY and CDR2 SYGVKD. The CDR3 is 14 amino acids. In DNA form, the CDR3 reads TGTGCCATCAGGCGCAATTCCGACCACAATGAGCAGTTCTTC. Protein sequence: CAIRRNSDHNEQFF.

In its sample, this clone was seen once. Relative to the germline gene, one junction end is altered; a read error may explain this. This chain uses TRBV6-5 with TRBJ2-7; 9 nucleotides agree with TRBD2. This CDR3 is built from 13 residues. Germline loops: CDR1 MNHEY, CDR2 SVGAGI. The CDR3 is CAGRAGGSYEQYF. Here the CDR3 DNA reads TGTGCCGGCAGAGCGGGAGGCTCCTACGAGCAGTACTTC.

This clone was picked up one time. The genes are TRBV6-5 and TRBJ2-5; maybe TRBD2 (5 bases). The CDR3 covers 13 residues. The germline V gene encodes CDR1 MNHEY and CDR2 SVGAGI. V was pared by 5 bases and J by 5 bases, with 12 bases between. The CDR3 bases are TGTGCCAGCAGTCTTGGACTCGCGGAGACCCAGTACTTC. Translating it yields CASSLGLAETQYF.

DNA of the CDR3: TGTGCCAGCAGCCCGCGGGATCCCAGGAGAACAGATACGCAGTATTTT. This sequence encodes CASSPRDPRRTDTQYF. The rearrangement uses TRBV7-9 and TRBJ2-3; D perhaps matches TRBD2 (6 bases). The CDR3 consists of 16 residues. The germline V and J ends were trimmed by 5 bases and 3 bases, with 18 bases remaining between them. Germline loops: CDR1 SEHNR, CDR2 FQNEAQ (reference sequence).

J is TRBJ2-5 and V is TRBV7-8; 11 bases are shared with TRBD1. The CDR3 consists of 15 residues. Germline lookup yields CDR1 SGHVS and CDR2 FQNEAQ. The V and J ends lost 3 bases and 5 bases, in that order; junction bases with no gene match: 5. In DNA, the CDR3 is TGTGCCAGCAGCTTCAGGACAGGGGGCGCGGAGACCCAGTACTTC. Its protein product is CASSFRTGGAETQYF.

V gene TRBV27 combines with J gene TRBJ1-5; maybe TRBD1 (5 bases). V lost 5 bases to trimming and J lost 2 bases, with 13 bases between them. The CDR3 covers 15 residues. Per the germline V gene, CDR1 is MNHEY and CDR2 is SMNVEV (reference sequence). The CDR3 DNA follows: TGTGCCAGCAGTCGTCAGGGCACTGGCAATCAGCCCCAGCATTTT. Translating gives CASSRQGTGNQPQHF.

This sequence joins TRBV6-5 and TRBJ1-5; D gene uncertain. The germline V gene encodes CDR1 MNHEY and CDR2 SVGAGI. Trimming stripped 2 bases from V and 9 bases from J, with 14 bases between. The CDR3 totals 14 residues. The DNA of the CDR3 is TGTGCCAGCAGTTACAGGCAGGCTCAAGTGCCCCAGCATTTT. Translated, it gives CASSYRQAQVPQHF.

The V gene is TRBV7-9, the J gene TRBJ2-3; D is perhaps TRBD1 (6 bases). Trimming removed 6 bases from V and 3 bases from J, with 10 bases in between. The length of the CDR3 is 13 residues. Looked up from germline, CDR1 is SEHNR and CDR2 is FQNEAQ (reference sequence). CDR3 sequence reads: CASSTTGTDTQYF. In nucleotides, the CDR3 is TGTGCCAGCAGTACGACAGGAACAGATACGCAGTATTTT.

The V and J genes are TRBV24-1 and TRBJ2-1; unclear D gene. The V end lost 2 bases, the J end lost 3 bases, and 7 bases lay between the germline ends. This CDR3 is 14 amino acids long. Germline CDR1 reads KGHDR; CDR2 reads SFDVKD. The CDR3: CATSDSYGYNEQFF. Here the CDR3 DNA reads TGTGCCACCAGTGATTCTTACGGCTACAATGAGCAGTTCTTC.

The chain joins TRBV15 to TRBJ2-5, with TRBD1 as a possible D gene (5 bases). V dropped 0 bases and J dropped 1 base, with 18 bases sitting between them. Germline V lookup: CDR1 LNHNV, CDR2 YYDKDF (reference sequence). This CDR3 comprises 18 residues. The CDR3 bases are TGTGCCACCAGCAGAGATTGGGGCCGAGGCGGATTCCAAGAGACCCAGTACTTC. Translated: CATSRDWGRGGFQETQYF.

V gene TRBV6-6 combines with J gene TRBJ1-5; 8 bases are shared with TRBD1. The CDR3 consists of 14 residues. Germline trimming cut 9 bases from V and 7 bases from J; bases unmatched to any gene: 11. Per germline, CDR1 MNHNY and CDR2 SVGAGI (reference sequence). The CDR3 DNA reads as TGTGCCAGTTTCACAGGGGGGCCTAACCAGCCCCAGCATTTT. Amino acids: CASFTGGPNQPQHF.